This paragraph covers one T cell receptor beta chain sequence. The sample belongs to a study of blood T cell repertoires in COVID-19. At the level of the study: Whether acute or convalescent, the COVID-19 samples came from the United States, Italy and Spain. Sample material is recorded as cDNA or gDNA derived from T cells, B-cell-depleted T cells, or PBMCs.

Original methodology: Nucleated cell counts were estimated from reference gene primer amplification. The protocol was immunoSEQ multiplex PCR, while the TCRdb copy is restricted to in-frame clones and leaves out a portion. V and J calls and clone size come straight from that table; D and trimming were deduced from the DNA. The sample yields 95,000 or so clones, 81% seen once. The source is a man aged 80 or over with active or convalescent COVID-19. The sequenced material came from peripheral blood.

The CDR3 DNA sequence: TGTGCCAGTAGTAGGGAGGGGGACAGGTACAATGAGCAGTTCTTC. Its protein product is CASSREGDRYNEQFF. The rearrangement joins TRBV19 to TRBJ2-1; maybe TRBD1 (8 bases). Trimming took off 4 bases at V and 4 bases at J, with 14 bases between the two ends. Germline V lookup: CDR1 LNHDA, CDR2 SQIVND (reference sequence). This CDR3 has 15 residues.